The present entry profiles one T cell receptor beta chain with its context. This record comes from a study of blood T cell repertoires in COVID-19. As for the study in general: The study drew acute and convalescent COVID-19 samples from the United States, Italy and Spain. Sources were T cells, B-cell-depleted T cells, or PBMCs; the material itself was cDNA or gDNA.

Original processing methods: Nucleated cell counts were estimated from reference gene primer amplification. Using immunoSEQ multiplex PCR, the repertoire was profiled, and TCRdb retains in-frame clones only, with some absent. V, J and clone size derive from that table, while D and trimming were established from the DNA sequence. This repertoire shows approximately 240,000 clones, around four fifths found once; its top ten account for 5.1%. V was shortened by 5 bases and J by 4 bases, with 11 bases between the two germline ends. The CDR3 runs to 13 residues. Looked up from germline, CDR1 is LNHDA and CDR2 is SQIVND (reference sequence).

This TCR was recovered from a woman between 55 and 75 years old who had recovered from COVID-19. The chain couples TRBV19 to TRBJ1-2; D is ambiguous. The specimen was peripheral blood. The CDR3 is CASSLSSFYGYTF. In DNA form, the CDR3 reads TGTGCCAGTAGTCTTTCCAGTTTCTATGGCTACACCTTC.